The 7 T cell receptor beta chains presented below share a single source sample, sequenced in a study of cytomegalovirus exposure and HLA in healthy donors. Use of 60 Vbeta and 13 Jbeta primers characterized the PCR. The assay was immunoSEQ multiplex PCR, and TCRdb's table has in-frame clones only and misses some. This table holds approximately 140,000 clones, over 70% found once. The sample consisted of PBMCs. These receptors were collected from a woman between 40 and 55 years old in good health and CMV-seronegative.

This clone was counted only a few times. V gene TRBV6-1 combines with J gene TRBJ1-5; perhaps TRBD1 as D (5 bases). CDR1 and CDR2 (germline): MNHNS, SASEGT. V lost 7 bases and J lost 6, with 19 bases in between. The CDR3 is made up of 15 amino acids. The CDR3 DNA reads TGTGCCAGCAAACTCCCCGCGGGGGATGGTCAGCCCCAGCATTTT. As protein: CASKLPAGDGQPQHF.

The chain joins TRBV10-1 to TRBJ2-7, with 7 bases aligning to TRBD1. V shed 0 bases, J shed 3 bases, and the junction held 8 bases outside the gene matches. Per germline, CDR1 WNHNN and CDR2 SYGVQD (reference sequence). The CDR3 spans 16 residues. This CDR3 reads CASSESRQGDVYEQYF. CDR3 sequence (DNA): TGCGCCAGCAGTGAGTCGAGACAGGGCGACGTCTACGAGCAGTACTTC.

There are a few counts of this clone. CDR3 sequence reads: CSGTGTGGGEQYF. The CDR3 DNA is TGCAGCGGCACCGGGACAGGGGGGGGCGAGCAGTACTTC. This sequence joins TRBV29-1 and TRBJ2-7, with 11 bases lining up with TRBD1. The CDR3 loop spans 13 amino acids. Germline V gives CDR1 SQVTM, CDR2 ANQGSEA. V shed 7 bases and J 6 bases; nucleotides not matched to a gene: 8.

The gene calls are TRBV28 and TRBJ1-1, with 7 positions matching TRBD1. Germline loops: CDR1 MDHEN, CDR2 SYDVKM. The CDR3 length is 15 residues. V trimming: 6 bases; J trimming: 0 bases; junction bases outside the gene matches: 7. This CDR3 reads CASSPGTAMNTEAFF. DNA for the CDR3: TGTGCCAGCAGCCCCGGGACAGCCATGAACACTGAAGCTTTCTTT.

This sequence joins TRBV7-2 and TRBJ1-5; 8 nucleotides agree with TRBD1. The V and J ends lost 4 bases and 0 bases, in that order; junction bases with no gene match: 5. The CDR3 has 16 amino acids. The germline V gene has CDR1 SGHTA and CDR2 FQGNSA. CDR3 DNA: TGTGCCAGCAGCTCGGACAGGGACTATAGCAATCAGCCCCAGCATTTT. Protein: CASSSDRDYSNQPQHF.

The CDR3 sequence is CASSPPLGTSGYNEQFF. CDR3 DNA sequence: TGTGCCAGCTCACCACCTTTAGGGACTAGCGGGTACAATGAGCAGTTCTTC. This chain uses TRBV18 with TRBJ2-1; TRBD2 agrees at 12 bases. This CDR3 has 17 amino acids. Germline lookup yields CDR1 KGHSH and CDR2 LQKENI. V was clipped by 0 bases and J by 4 bases; unmatched bases: 4.

The gene calls are TRBV11-2 and TRBJ1-1; the D gene is possibly TRBD1 (6 bases). The germline gives CDR1 SGHAT, CDR2 FQNNGV. The germline V and J ends were trimmed by 2 bases and 8 bases, with 6 bases remaining between them. CDR3 length: 11 residues. CDR3 nucleotides: TGTGCCAGCAGCTTAAGGGGGGAAGCTTTCTTT. This codes for CASSLRGEAFF.